This is a list of T cell receptor beta chains from one sample in a study of graft-versus-host responses after intestinal transplantation. Their antigens are not known. The assay was immunoSEQ multiplex PCR, and TCRdb's table has in-frame clones only and misses some. Of roughly 75,000 clones detected, roughly nine tenths appear once; the ten largest clones hold about 0.1%. The sample was unstimulated CD4+ T cells sorted from spleen or lymph node cells, taken before intestinal transplant. The receptors shown here come from a human donor who received an intestinal transplant. The CDR3 runs from the conserved cysteine through the conserved F or W. The D gene is left open where the match is weak. The size entry is marked missing in some rows and otherwise reads once, few, many or a size class.

>TRBD2|.|TRBJ2-7|TRBV6-5
TGTGCCAGCAGTTCGCCTAGCGGGGGGACTCCCTACGAGCAGTACTTC
CASSSPSGGTPYEQYF
>.|.|TRBJ1-1|TRBV6-5
TGTGCCAGCAGTTACGCAATCGGGGGTAGCACTGAAGCTTTCTTT
CASSYAIGGSTEAFF
>TRBD1|.|TRBJ1-2|TRBV20-1
TGCAGTATACAGGGGGTGGATGGCTACACCTTC
CSIQGVDGYTF
>.|once|TRBJ2-4|TRBV4-3
.
CASSQVVAGGSPLYF
>TRBD2|.|TRBJ2-7|TRBV11-3
TGTGCCAGCAGCCAGACTAGCAACTACGAGCAGTACTTC
CASSQTSNYEQYF
>.|once|TRBJ1-1|TRBV5-1
TGCGCCAGCAGCTTGGGGGGAATAAGCGGCACTGAAGCTTTCTTT
CASSLGGISGTEAFF
>TRBD1|.|TRBJ2-5|TRBV7-9
TGTGCCAGCAGCTCCCAATCTAGTGGCGGGACAGGCCAAGAGACCCAGTACTTC
CASSSQSSGGTGQETQYF
>TRBD1|once|TRBJ2-4|TRBV30
TGTGCCTGGAGCCAGACAGGGGCCAAAAACATTCAGTACTTC
CAWSQTGAKNIQYF
>.|.|TRBJ2-7|TRBV7-8
TGTGCCAGCAGCAGAGGCAGAGTAGCCGAGCAGTACTTC
CASSRGRVAEQYF
>.|once|TRBJ1-1|TRBV11-2
TGTGCCAGCAGCTTAGAGAGCGGGATGAACACTGAAGCTTTCTTT
CASSLESGMNTEAFF
>.|.|TRBJ1-1|TRBV29-1
TGCAGCGGTGGGAGAGGGCCAGGCACTGAAGCTTTCTTT
CSGGRGPGTEAFF
>TRBD1|.|TRBJ1-1|TRBV7-2
TGTGCCAGCAGCTTAAAAACAGGGGTAGCCACTGAAGCTTTCTTT
CASSLKTGVATEAFF
>TRBD2|.|TRBJ2-1|TRBV10-3
TGTGCCATCAGCGGGACTAGCGGGGGGGACAATGAGCAGTTCTTC
CAISGTSGGDNEQFF
>TRBD2|.|TRBJ2-3|TRBV5-1
TGCGCCAGCAGCTTCCCGGGGGGGAGCACAGATACGCAGTATTTT
CASSFPGGSTDTQYF
>.|.|TRBJ2-3|TRBV21-1
TGTGCCAGCAGCAAAGAACCCTACACAGATACGCAGTATTTT
CASSKEPYTDTQYF
>.|.|TRBJ1-1|TRBV11-3
TGTGCCAGCAGCTTAGATCGAGGCGGCGACACTGAAGCTTTCTTT
CASSLDRGGDTEAFF
>.|.|TRBJ1-4|TRBV19
TGTGCCAGTAGGCAGGGGCTTTGGATGGGCGAAAAACTGTTTTTT
CASRQGLWMGEKLFF
>TRBD2|.|TRBJ2-3|TRBV5-4
TGTGCCAGCAGCCTCCCTCGGGGTAGCGGGGGAGGAGATACGCAGTATTTT
CASSLPRGSGGGDTQYF
>TRBD1|.|TRBJ1-1|TRBV18
TGTGCCAGCTCACAGCGGACAGGGGGCGCAGGGGGGAACACTGAAGCTTTCTTT
CASSQRTGGAGGNTEAFF
>.|.|TRBJ1-2|TRBV19
TGTGCCAGTAGTATAGCACAGTATGGCTACACCTTC
CASSIAQYGYTF
>.|.|TRBJ2-1|TRBV19
TGTGCCAGTAGTATGCAGGCTGATTGGGCCTACAATGAGCAGTTCTTC
CASSMQADWAYNEQFF
>TRBD1|.|TRBJ2-2|TRBV4-3
TGCGCCAGCAGCCGTCAGGGGGCTAACACCGGGGAGCTGTTTTTT
CASSRQGANTGELFF
>.|.|TRBJ2-7|TRBV4-3
TGCGCCAGCAGCCAGGCACAGGCCTACGAGCAGTACTTC
CASSQAQAYEQYF
>.|.|TRBJ1-2|TRBV18
TGTGCCAGCTCACCTTCCACGACAGGCCATGGGGGCTACACCTTC
CASSPSTTGHGGYTF
>TRBD2|.|TRBJ2-1|TRBV7-6
TGTGCCAGCAGCCAACTAAGTGGGGGGGTCAATGAGCAGTTCTTC
CASSQLSGGVNEQFF
>TRBD2|.|TRBJ2-7|TRBV5-1
TGCGCCAGCAGCTTGGCCGCTGGCGGGGGGTTTTACGAGCAGTACTTC
CASSLAAGGGFYEQYF
>.|.|TRBJ2-2|TRBV11-3
TGTGCCAGCAGCTTATCCCGGCCAGGATTCGGCGGGGAGCTGTTTTTT
CASSLSRPGFGGELFF
>TRBD1|.|TRBJ1-1|TRBV11-3
TGTGCCAGCAGCCCGTACAGGGGGCGAAACACTGAAGCTTTCTTT
CASSPYRGRNTEAFF
>TRBD1|.|TRBJ1-2|TRBV19
TGTGCCAGTAGTATCCAGGGGACAGGGGGGATCTATGGCTACACCTTC
CASSIQGTGGIYGYTF
>.|.|TRBJ1-6|TRBV6-5
TGTGCCAGCAGTTCCACAGGATATTCACCCCTCCACTTT
CASSSTGYSPLHF
>.|.|TRBJ2-3|TRBV7-2
TGTGCCAGCAGCTTGCGGTCCCCGTCAGATACGCAGTATTTT
CASSLRSPSDTQYF
>TRBD1|.|TRBJ2-3|TRBV5-1
TGCGCCAGCAGCTTGCAGGGGGCTAGCACAGATACGCAGTATTTT
CASSLQGASTDTQYF
>.|.|TRBJ1-3|TRBV6-5
TGTGCCAGCAGTTACGACGAAGGGGTAAACACCATATATTTT
CASSYDEGVNTIYF
>.|.|TRBJ2-3|TRBV29-1
TGCAGCGCAGCAGGGGAATGGGGCACAGATACGCAGTATTTT
CSAAGEWGTDTQYF
>TRBD1|.|TRBJ1-6|TRBV7-9
TGTGCCAGCAGCTTCACCGGGACAGGGATAATAAATTCACCCCTCCACTTT
CASSFTGTGIINSPLHF
>.|.|TRBJ2-7|TRBV19
TGTGCCAGTAGTTCCCGGGGGGCTCTTAGCTCCTACGAGCAGTACTTC
CASSSRGALSSYEQYF
>TRBD1|once|TRBJ2-7|TRBV6-6
TGTGCCAGCGGGGGACAGGGGTCCTACGAGCAGTACTTC
CASGGQGSYEQYF
>.|.|TRBJ1-3|TRBV4-1
TGCGCCAGCAGCCAAGATCAGGGATTCTTCTCTGGAAACACCATATATTTT
CASSQDQGFFSGNTIYF
>.|.|TRBJ1-5|TRBV19
TGTGCCAGTAGTGATACAGGGTATCAGCCCCAGCATTTT
CASSDTGYQPQHF
>TRBD1|few|TRBJ2-7|TRBV4-3
TGCGCCAGCAGCCAAGTAGGCAGGGGGAAGCAGTACTTC
CASSQVGRGKQYF
>.|.|TRBJ1-2|TRBV9
TGTGCCAGCAGCCGAGATCGTTACTATGGCTACACCTTC
CASSRDRYYGYTF